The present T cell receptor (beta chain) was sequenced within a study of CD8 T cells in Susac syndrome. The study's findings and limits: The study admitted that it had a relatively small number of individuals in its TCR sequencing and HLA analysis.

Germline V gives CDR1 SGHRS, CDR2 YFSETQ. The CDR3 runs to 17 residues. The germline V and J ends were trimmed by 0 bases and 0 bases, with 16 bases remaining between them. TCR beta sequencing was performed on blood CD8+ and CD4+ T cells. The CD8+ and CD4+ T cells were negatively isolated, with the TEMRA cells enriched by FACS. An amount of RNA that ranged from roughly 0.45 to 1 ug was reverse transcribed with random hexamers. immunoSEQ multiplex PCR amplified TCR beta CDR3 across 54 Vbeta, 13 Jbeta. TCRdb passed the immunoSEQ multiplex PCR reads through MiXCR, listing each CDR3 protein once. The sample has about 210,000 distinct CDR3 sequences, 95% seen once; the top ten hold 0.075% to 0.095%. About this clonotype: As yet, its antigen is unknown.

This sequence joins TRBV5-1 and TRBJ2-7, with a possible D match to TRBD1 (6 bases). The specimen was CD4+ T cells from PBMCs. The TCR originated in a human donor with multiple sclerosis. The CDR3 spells CASSLAVGTPSSYEQYF. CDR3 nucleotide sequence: TGCGCCAGCAGCTTGGCCGTTGGGACACCCAGCTCCTACGAGCAGTACTTC.